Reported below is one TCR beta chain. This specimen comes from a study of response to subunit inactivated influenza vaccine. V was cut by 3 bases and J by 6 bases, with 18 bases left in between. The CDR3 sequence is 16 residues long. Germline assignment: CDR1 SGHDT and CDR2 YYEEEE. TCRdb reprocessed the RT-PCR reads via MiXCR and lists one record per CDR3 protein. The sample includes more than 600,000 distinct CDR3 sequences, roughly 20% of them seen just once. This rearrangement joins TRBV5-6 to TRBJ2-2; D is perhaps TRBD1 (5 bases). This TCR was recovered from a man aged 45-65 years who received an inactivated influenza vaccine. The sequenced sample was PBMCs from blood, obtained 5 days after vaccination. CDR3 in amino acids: CASSSDLSLQAGELFF. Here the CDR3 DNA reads TGTGCCAGCAGCTCCGACTTGAGTTTACAGGCCGGGGAGCTGTTTTTT.